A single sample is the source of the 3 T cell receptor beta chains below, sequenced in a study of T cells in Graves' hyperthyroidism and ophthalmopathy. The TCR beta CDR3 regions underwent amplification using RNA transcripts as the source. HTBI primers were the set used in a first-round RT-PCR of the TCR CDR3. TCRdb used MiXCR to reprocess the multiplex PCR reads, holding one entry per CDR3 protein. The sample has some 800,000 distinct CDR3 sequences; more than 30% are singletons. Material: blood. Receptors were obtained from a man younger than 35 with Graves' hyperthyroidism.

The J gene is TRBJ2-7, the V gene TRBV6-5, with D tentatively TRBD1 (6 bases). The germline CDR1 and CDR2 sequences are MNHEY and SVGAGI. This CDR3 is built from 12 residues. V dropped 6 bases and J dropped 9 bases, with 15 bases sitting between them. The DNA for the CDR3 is TGTGCCAGCAGCCCCCATGCCAGGGGGCAGTACTTC. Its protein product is CASSPHARGQYF.

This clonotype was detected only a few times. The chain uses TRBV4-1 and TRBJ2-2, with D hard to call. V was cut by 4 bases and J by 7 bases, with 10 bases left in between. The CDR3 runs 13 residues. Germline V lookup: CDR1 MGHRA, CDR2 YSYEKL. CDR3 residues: CASSPFKVGELFF. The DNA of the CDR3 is TGCGCCAGCAGCCCGTTCAAAGTCGGGGAGCTGTTTTTT.

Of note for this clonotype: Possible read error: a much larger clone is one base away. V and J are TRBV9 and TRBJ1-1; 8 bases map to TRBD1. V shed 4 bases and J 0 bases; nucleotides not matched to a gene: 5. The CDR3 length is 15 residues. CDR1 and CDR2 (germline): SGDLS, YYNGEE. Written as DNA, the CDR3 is TGTGCCAGCAGCTACTGGACAGGGTTGAACACTGAAGCTTTCTTT. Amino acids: CASSYWTGLNTEAFF.